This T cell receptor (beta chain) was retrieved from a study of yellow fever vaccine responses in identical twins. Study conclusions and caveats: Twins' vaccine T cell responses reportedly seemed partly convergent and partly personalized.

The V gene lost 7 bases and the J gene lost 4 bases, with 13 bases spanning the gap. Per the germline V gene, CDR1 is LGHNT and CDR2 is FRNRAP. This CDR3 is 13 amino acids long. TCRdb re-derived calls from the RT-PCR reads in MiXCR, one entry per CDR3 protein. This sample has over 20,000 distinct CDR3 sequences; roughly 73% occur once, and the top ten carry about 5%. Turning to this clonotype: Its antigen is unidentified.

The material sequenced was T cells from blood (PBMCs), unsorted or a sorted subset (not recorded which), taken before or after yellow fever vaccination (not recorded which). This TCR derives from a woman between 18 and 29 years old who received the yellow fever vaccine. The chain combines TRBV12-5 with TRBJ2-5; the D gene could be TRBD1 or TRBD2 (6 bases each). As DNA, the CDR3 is TGTGCTAGTGCCGGAGGGGGAGGAGAGACCCAGTACTTC. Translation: CASAGGGGETQYF. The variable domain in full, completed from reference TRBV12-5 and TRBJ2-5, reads DARVTQTPRHKVTEMGQEVTMRCQPILGHNTVFWYRQTMMQGLELLAYFRNRAPLDDSGMPKDRFSAEMPDATLATLKIQPSEPRDSAVYFCASAGGGGETQYFGPGTRLLVL.